The 21 T cell receptor beta chains reported below all come from one sample, sequenced in a study of post-analysis software for immune sequencing data. Whole-study findings and limits: TRBV5-6, TRBV5-1 and TRBV20-1 belonged to a set of roughly 5 TRBV segments that were more frequent in patients than controls.

No antigen is known for these receptors. Tagging with unique molecular identifiers was a feature of the TCR beta cDNA libraries. MiXCR, applied by TCRdb to the PCR reads, yields one record per CDR3 protein. The profile shows 650,000 to 850,000 distinct CDR3 sequences, roughly 50% of them singletons. The sample comprised blood. These receptor sequences come from a girl under 18 with multiple sclerosis.

The chain uses TRBV10-3 and TRBJ1-5, with a tentative D call TRBD1 (5 bases). The length of the CDR3 is 16 residues. V was clipped by 4 bases and J by 0 bases, with 13 bases between them. Germline assignment: CDR1 ENHRY and CDR2 SYGVKD. CDR3 sequence: CAISGSGPDSNQPQHF. The DNA for the CDR3 is TGTGCCATCAGTGGGTCGGGACCGGATAGCAATCAGCCCCAGCATTTT.

The J gene is TRBJ2-1, the V gene TRBV20-1; a possible D gene is TRBD2 (5 bases). The CDR3 runs to 14 residues. Germline CDR1 reads DFQATT; CDR2 reads SNEGSKA (reference sequence). Trimming shortened V by 5 bases and J by 0 bases, and 11 bases separated the two germline ends. The chain's CDR3 is CSASIASSYNEQFF. The CDR3 DNA is TGCAGTGCTTCCATAGCGAGCTCCTACAATGAGCAGTTCTTC.

There are a few counts of this clonotype. The V gene is TRBV5-1, the J gene TRBJ2-3; D not certain. This CDR3 spans 16 amino acids. V was clipped by 5 bases and J by 2 bases, with 18 bases between them. Germline CDR1 is SGHRS and CDR2 is YFSETQ. CDR3 nucleotides: TGCGCCAGCAGGCCCCTTTGGAGCGATTACACAGATACGCAGTATTTT. Protein: CASRPLWSDYTDTQYF.

The chain is built from TRBV20-1 and TRBJ1-1, with D unclear. Germline values: CDR1 DFQATT, CDR2 SNEGSKA (reference sequence). Trimming took 8 bases from V and 2 from J, leaving 12 bases between them. The CDR3 contains 12 residues. The CDR3 loop is CSPLSTNTEAFF. The CDR3 DNA sequence: TGCAGTCCCCTTTCCACCAACACTGAAGCTTTCTTT.

This clonotype was seen just once. The chain combines TRBV7-9 with TRBJ1-2; no firm D call. From germline, CDR1 is SEHNR and CDR2 FQNEAQ (reference sequence). The CDR3 is 15 amino acids. The germline V and J ends were trimmed by 2 bases and 8 bases, with 18 bases remaining between them. This CDR3 reads CASSLLGDHLGGYTF. The CDR3, as DNA: TGTGCCAGCAGCTTATTGGGCGACCACCTTGGAGGCTACACCTTC.

The chain is built from TRBV10-3 and TRBJ1-5; D is unclear. V lost 2 bases, J lost 6 bases, and 5 bases lay in between. CDR1 is ENHRY and CDR2 is SYGVKD in the germline V gene. The CDR3 loop spans 12 amino acids. The CDR3 region is CAISEIGQPQHF. CDR3 in DNA: TGTGCCATCAGTGAGATCGGTCAGCCCCAGCATTTT.

This clonotype appeared many times. The chain combines TRBV24-1 with TRBJ2-1; a weak D match, TRBD2 (6 bases). Germline V gives CDR1 KGHDR, CDR2 SFDVKD. The V end was cut by 3 bases, the J end by 9 bases, with 11 bases between. This CDR3 is 13 amino acids long. CDR3 region: CATSDRGIGEQFF. Written as DNA, the CDR3 is TGTGCCACCAGTGATCGCGGGATCGGTGAGCAGTTCTTC.

The sample holds one count of this clonotype. J is TRBJ1-5 and V is TRBV7-2; D ambiguous. The V and J ends lost 7 bases and 2 bases respectively, with 6 bases between them. The CDR3 contains 12 residues. CDR1 is SGHTA, CDR2 FQGNSA, per germline. The CDR3 DNA reads TGTGCCAGCAATGATGGCAATCAGCCCCAGCATTTT. This codes for CASNDGNQPQHF.

A word on this clonotype: One end of the junction varies from germline; a read error may be responsible. The genes are TRBV5-1 and TRBJ2-7; D unclear. In germline, CDR1 is SGHRS, CDR2 YFSETQ. The CDR3 extends over 15 amino acids. The CDR3 bases are TGCGCCAACAGCTTGCGGTCAGGTAAAACCTACGAGCAGTACTTC. Protein sequence: CANSLRSGKTYEQYF.

V and J are TRBV4-3 and TRBJ1-4; no firm D call. Between the trimmed V and J ends, which lost 1 base and 1 base, there was a span of 4 bases. Per germline, CDR1 LGHNA and CDR2 YSLEER. This CDR3 has 14 amino acids. CDR3 sequence: CASSQGITNEKLFF. Here the CDR3 DNA reads TGCGCCAGCAGCCAAGGGATAACTAATGAAAAACTGTTTTTT.

This chain uses TRBV4-1 with TRBJ2-7; TRBD2 agrees at 9 bases. The CDR3 sequence is 16 residues long. The V and J ends lost 2 bases and 5 bases, in that order; junction bases with no gene match: 10. Germline CDR1 is MGHRA and CDR2 is YSYEKL. Written as DNA, the CDR3 is TGCGCCAGCAGCCAACCCCGAATAGCGGGAGTTGACGAGCAGTACTTC. Protein: CASSQPRIAGVDEQYF.

This clonotype was observed a handful of times. The chain has TRBV10-3 and TRBJ1-2, with D perhaps matching TRBD1 (6 bases). V was shortened by 6 bases and J by 5 bases, with 28 bases between the two germline ends. CDR1 and CDR2 (germline): ENHRY, SYGVKD. The CDR3 is made up of 18 amino acids. CDR3: CAIRRNGTPPGAGYGYTF. The CDR3, as DNA: TGTGCCATCAGGAGGAACGGGACACCACCCGGAGCGGGGTATGGCTACACCTTC.

The chain couples TRBV28 to TRBJ2-5, with D possibly being TRBD1 (6 bases). Trimming stripped 6 bases from V and 4 bases from J, with 21 bases between. Germline CDR1 is MDHEN and CDR2 is SYDVKM. The CDR3 runs to 16 residues. The CDR3 sequence is CASRGALLWAGETQYF. DNA for the CDR3: TGTGCCAGCAGGGGGGCCCTCCTATGGGCTGGAGAGACCCAGTACTTC.

The sample holds a few counts of this clonotype. The rearrangement joins TRBV5-1 to TRBJ2-5, with a possible D match to TRBD1 (6 bases). CDR3 length: 15 residues. Trimming shortened V by 1 base and J by 5 bases, and 15 bases separated the two germline ends. Germline lookup yields CDR1 SGHRS and CDR2 YFSETQ. CDR3 sequence: CASSLRGIGRETQYF. The CDR3 DNA reads as TGCGCCAGCAGCTTGAGGGGGATTGGTCGGGAGACCCAGTACTTC. The complete variable domain, with remaining parts taken from reference TRBV5-1 and TRBJ2-5, reads KAGVTQTPRYLIKTRGQQVTLSCSPISGHRSVSWYQQTPGQGLQFLFEYFSETQRNKGNFPGRFSGRQFSNSRSEMNVSTLELGDSALYLCASSLRGIGRETQYFGPGTRLLVL.

A few counts support this clonotype. The chain recombines TRBV12-3 or TRBV12-4 with TRBJ2-7; D call uncertain. The V gene lost 8 bases and the J gene lost 5 bases, with 16 bases spanning the gap. The CDR3 is 13 amino acids. The CDR3 spells CASCRIATNEQYF. Here the CDR3 DNA reads TGTGCCAGCTGCCGAATAGCAACTAACGAGCAGTACTTC.

This clonotype was counted a few times. The chain uses TRBV7-2 and TRBJ2-1; D might be TRBD1 (6 bases). V lost 3 bases to trimming and J lost 4 bases, with 13 bases between them. Germline lookup yields CDR1 SGHTA and CDR2 FQGNSA. The CDR3 covers 15 residues. The CDR3 loop reads CASSLNEGVYNEQFF. The CDR3 coding sequence is TGTGCCAGCAGCTTGAATGAGGGGGTTTACAATGAGCAGTTCTTC.

This rearrangement joins TRBV12-3 or TRBV12-4 to TRBJ1-2; D is unclear. This CDR3 is built from 13 residues. V lost 3 bases, J lost 8 bases, and 13 bases lay in between. CDR3 bases: TGTGCCAGCAGTTTCGGAGTTGAGTACGGCTACACCTTC. Protein sequence: CASSFGVEYGYTF.

The rearrangement joins TRBV5-1 to TRBJ1-2, with a possible D match to TRBD1 (5 bases). The CDR3 totals 12 residues. V was clipped by 4 bases and J by 4 bases, with 8 bases between them. Germline assignment: CDR1 SGHRS and CDR2 YFSETQ. CDR3 bases: TGCGCCAGCAGCGGGGGACTCTATGGCTACACCTTC. It translates to CASSGGLYGYTF.

The V gene is TRBV20-1, the J gene TRBJ2-7; 7 nucleotides align to TRBD2. The end of the DNA fits TRBJ2-5 better, so the J call may be wrong. Germline V gives CDR1 DFQATT, CDR2 SNEGSKA (reference sequence). This CDR3 is 16 amino acids long. The DNA for the CDR3 is TGCAGTGCTTCCAAACCTTTAGCGGGCGTCCAAGAGACCCAGTACTTC. Residues: CSASKPLAGVQETQYF.

This rearrangement joins TRBV28 to TRBJ2-7, with 7 bases matching TRBD1. With V trimmed by 5 bases and J by 2 bases, 12 bases remained unmatched. Germline-derived CDR1 and CDR2 are MDHEN and SYDVKM. The CDR3 has 16 residues. The CDR3 sequence is CASSTPEGTATYEQYF. Here the CDR3 DNA reads TGTGCCAGCAGTACCCCTGAAGGGACAGCTACCTACGAGCAGTACTTC.

This clonotype was observed a few times. CDR3 region: CATSDPGQARGYTF. In nucleotides, the CDR3 is TGTGCCACCAGTGACCCGGGACAGGCAAGGGGCTACACCTTC. The J gene is TRBJ1-2, the V gene TRBV24-1; 8 positions agree with TRBD1. Losses at the gene ends were 4 bases for V and 8 bases for J; bases not matched to a gene: 8. Germline loops: CDR1 KGHDR, CDR2 SFDVKD. The CDR3 is 14 residues long.